Sequencing of this T cell receptor beta chain was carried out in a study of T cells after yellow fever vaccination. The germline CDR1 and CDR2 sequences are SGHVS and FNYEAQ. The V gene lost 0 bases and the J gene lost 6 bases, with 13 bases spanning the gap. The CDR3 extends over 15 amino acids. TCRdb analysed the 5' RACE reads with MiXCR anew, one entry per CDR3 protein. Among a few hundred thousand distinct CDR3 sequences listed, 6.2% were seen once. The chain links TRBV7-6 to TRBJ2-3, with D perhaps matching TRBD1 (6 bases). The material sequenced was PBMCs, taken 5 days after the yellow fever booster vaccination. The clonotype was recovered from a man under 40 who received the YFV17D yellow fever vaccine. The CDR3: CASSLAGTPQDTQYF. The DNA of the CDR3 is TGTGCCAGCAGCTTAGCTGGGACACCACAGGATACGCAGTATTTT.